A single sample gave rise to the 31 T cell receptor beta chains below, sequenced in a study of CD4 T cells in relation to SARS-CoV-2 and coronaviruses (dated by TCRdb to 2020 to 2022). CD4+ T cells from unexposed donors were collected before the COVID-19 pandemic (2011-2018). After about 10 days of culture, CD4+ T cells were isolated with the EasySep CD4+ T cell isolation kit. Their cognate antigens are unknown. The library relied on the immunoSEQ multiplex PCR assay. In its TCRdb copy, this immuneACCESS table keeps in-frame sequences only and misses some clones. Where compared with another copy, unresolved V genes explain less than half of these, and the others have no known cause. A total of about 18,000 clones appear in this sample, approximately 82% of them only once. The ten biggest clones cover under 25% of the sample. Sequencing input: CD4+ T cells from PBMCs, cultured in vitro. All receptors come from a human donor in good health.

The rearrangement joins TRBV24-1 to TRBJ1-5; TRBD1 matches at 10 bases. From germline, CDR1 is KGHDR and CDR2 SFDVKD. The V and J ends lost 6 bases and 2 bases, in that order; junction bases with no gene match: 12. CDR3 size: 18 residues. As DNA, the CDR3 is TGTGCCACCAGTTCTACCGGGACAGGGGTCCAGGGCAATCAGCCCCAGCATTTT. Its protein product is CATSSTGTGVQGNQPQHF.

The chain employs TRBV1 and TRBJ2-5; the table gives TRBD2 as D, unverified against the DNA. TRBV1 is reported as a pseudogene. The CDR3 runs 15 residues. CDR3 protein: CTSSQDQTSRETQYF. The CDR3 DNA follows: TGCACCAGCAGCCAAGATCAAACTAGCAGGGAGACCCAGTACTTC.

There are a few counts of this clone. The chain employs TRBV29-1 and TRBJ2-5; D is unresolved. The CDR3 runs to 12 residues. Germline V gene lookup returns CDR1 SQVTM and CDR2 ANQGSEA. V dropped 5 bases and J dropped 2 bases, with 9 bases sitting between them. Here the CDR3 reads CSVQAPQETQYF. The CDR3 nucleotides read TGCAGCGTTCAGGCGCCACAAGAGACCCAGTACTTC.

J is TRBJ1-4 and V is TRBV18; D not resolved. V was shortened by 3 bases and J by 6 bases, with 14 bases between the two germline ends. The CDR3 length is 15 residues. CDR1 is KGHSH, CDR2 LQKENI, per germline. In DNA, the CDR3 is TGTGCCAGCTCACCTTACCGGCGACGGGATGAAAAACTGTTTTTT. Amino acids: CASSPYRRRDEKLFF.

The J gene is TRBJ1-5, the V gene TRBV5-1; no definite D call. Germline loops: CDR1 SGHRS, CDR2 YFSETQ. V dropped 0 bases and J dropped 1 base, with 2 bases sitting between them. This CDR3 spans 13 amino acids. The CDR3 nucleotides read TGCGCCAGCAGCTTGGAGAGCAATCAGCCCCAGCATTTT. Protein product: CASSLESNQPQHF.

CDR3 region: CASSIGGRVAGELFF. The CDR3 bases are TGTGCCAGTAGTATTGGCGGGAGGGTCGCCGGGGAGCTGTTTTTT. This chain connects TRBV19 to TRBJ2-2, with 9 bases that match TRBD2. The CDR3 has 15 amino acids. In germline, CDR1 is LNHDA, CDR2 SQIVND (reference sequence). Losses at the gene ends were 3 bases for V and 6 bases for J; bases not matched to a gene: 5.

Relative to its sample, this clone is medium-sized. The chain combines TRBV11-2 with TRBJ2-7; no clear D. The CDR3 covers 12 residues. Per germline, CDR1 SGHAT and CDR2 FQNNGV. Trimming stripped 4 bases from V and 3 bases from J, with 7 bases between. The CDR3 DNA reads TGTGCCAGCAGCTGGAAGGGCTACGAGCAGTACTTC. Its protein product is CASSWKGYEQYF.

This chain joins TRBV20-1 and TRBJ2-7; D remains ambiguous. V was cut by 3 bases and J by 4 bases, with 7 bases left in between. There are 11 residues in the CDR3. Germline V CDR1 and CDR2: DFQATT, SNEGSKA (reference sequence). The chain's CDR3 is CSARVSYEQYF. The CDR3 bases are TGCAGTGCTAGGGTTTCGTACGAGCAGTACTTC.

The V and J genes are TRBV19 and TRBJ1-1, with D perhaps TRBD1 (6 bases). CDR1 is LNHDA and CDR2 is SQIVND in the germline V gene (reference sequence). Trimming removed 5 bases at V and 5 bases at J, with 15 bases between. This CDR3 is 14 amino acids long. The DNA for the CDR3 is TGTGCCAGTAGTGCAACGGGACAATGGACTGAAGCTTTCTTT. It specifies CASSATGQWTEAFF.

The V call is TRBV5-1, the J call TRBJ1-1; the D gene is possibly TRBD1 (6 bases). The CDR3 is 15 residues long. Trimming pared 0 bases from V and 4 bases from J, leaving 13 bases between. Per the germline V gene, CDR1 is SGHRS and CDR2 is YFSETQ. The CDR3, as DNA: TGCGCCAGCAGCTTGGAGGGGGTCGAGGGCACTGAAGCTTTCTTT. Protein: CASSLEGVEGTEAFF.

This chain links TRBV18 with TRBJ1-2, with 12 bases fitting TRBD1. The CDR3 runs 14 residues. Germline V gives CDR1 KGHSH, CDR2 LQKENI. V shed 6 bases, J shed 8 bases, and the junction held 7 bases outside the gene matches. The CDR3 spells CASSEGQGARGYTF. The CDR3 nucleotides are TGTGCCAGCTCGGAGGGACAGGGGGCGAGGGGCTACACCTTC.

V gene TRBV25-1 combines with J gene TRBJ2-7, with D unresolved. V was clipped by 1 base and J by 3 bases, with 13 bases between them. The V gene's germline CDR1 is MGHDK and CDR2 SYGVNS. The CDR3 covers 15 residues. The CDR3, as DNA: TGTGCCAGCAGTGAATTGGGCGGTCGAGGCTACGAGCAGTACTTC. Translated: CASSELGGRGYEQYF.

The CDR3 DNA reads as TGTGCCAGCAGCCCCCTTTTTTGCTATGGCTACACCTTC. This translates into CASSPLFCYGYTF. V gene TRBV21-1 combines with J gene TRBJ1-2. TRBV21-1 is described as a pseudogene. The CDR3 is 13 residues long.

This clone was counted between two and nine times. The chain carries TRBV7-3 and TRBJ2-1, with D perhaps matching TRBD1 or TRBD2 (5 bases each). V was trimmed by 0 bases and J by 2 bases, leaving 8 bases between them. Germline V gene sequence: CDR1 SGHTA, CDR2 FQGTGA. The CDR3 covers 15 residues. The CDR3 protein is CASSLTWGTYNEQFF. The DNA for the CDR3 is TGTGCCAGCAGCTTAACGTGGGGGACCTACAATGAGCAGTTCTTC.

The CDR3: CASSRDREVHEQYF. DNA for the CDR3: TGTGCCAGCAGTCGTGACAGGGAGGTTCACGAGCAGTACTTC. The chain is built from TRBV2 and TRBJ2-7; a possible D gene is TRBD1 (7 bases). CDR1 and CDR2 (germline): SNHLY, FYNNEI. V dropped 5 bases and J dropped 5 bases, with 16 bases sitting between them. CDR3 size: 14 residues.

The chain employs TRBV11-2 and TRBJ1-1; D not certain. V gave up 1 base and J gave up 4 bases, with 7 bases separating them. The CDR3 totals 13 residues. Germline CDR1 and CDR2: SGHAT and FQNNGV. CDR3 nucleotides: TGTGCCAGCAGCTTAGGACTGTCCACTGAAGCTTTCTTT. Amino acids: CASSLGLSTEAFF. Full variable domain (missing parts from reference TRBV11-2 and TRBJ1-1): EAGVAQSPRYKIIEKRQSVAFWCNPISGHATLYWYQQILGQGPKLLIQFQNNGVVDDSQLPKDRFSAERLKGVDSTLKIQPAKLEDSAVYLCASSLGLSTEAFFGQGTRLTVV.

DNA for the CDR3: TGTGCCAGCAGCGTGGGAGGCAGGGACAGCAATCAGCCCCAGCATTTT. This translates into CASSVGGRDSNQPQHF. The gene calls are TRBV9 and TRBJ1-5, with D possibly TRBD1 on 5 matching bases. With 2 bases removed from V and 1 base from J, the gap between germline ends came to 13 bases. This CDR3 contains 16 residues. CDR1 and CDR2 (germline): SGDLS, YYNGEE.

The rearrangement links TRBV12-3 or TRBV12-4 to TRBJ1-5; D is possibly TRBD1 (6 bases). Trimming shortened V by 4 bases and J by 4 bases, and 8 bases separated the two germline ends. This CDR3 spans 13 amino acids. CDR3 residues: CASSSGQNQPQHF. In nucleotides, the CDR3 is TGTGCCAGCAGTTCCGGACAGAATCAGCCCCAGCATTTT.

The rearrangement joins TRBV4-1 to TRBJ1-2, with TRBD1 matching over 8 bases. The CDR3 totals 14 residues. Germline trimming cut 4 bases from V and 8 bases from J; bases unmatched to any gene: 9. The germline gives CDR1 MGHRA, CDR2 YSYEKL. CDR3 in amino acids: CASSPEGPGGGYTF. The CDR3 bases are TGCGCCAGCAGCCCCGAGGGGCCAGGGGGCGGCTACACCTTC.

This clone was seen once. V usage is TRBV15 and J usage is TRBJ2-7, with 8 positions matching TRBD1. Unmatched junction bases numbered 4, after V lost 4 bases and J lost 2 bases. CDR3 size: 14 residues. The germline V gene has CDR1 LNHNV and CDR2 YYDKDF (reference sequence). CDR3 in amino acids: CATSTGGAAYEQYF. CDR3 sequence (DNA): TGTGCCACCAGCACAGGGGGCGCAGCCTACGAGCAGTACTTC.

The gene calls are TRBV19 and TRBJ1-2; D gene uncertain. V was pared by 6 bases and J by 1 base, with 12 bases between. There are 14 residues in the CDR3. Per germline, CDR1 LNHDA and CDR2 SQIVND (reference sequence). The CDR3 loop is CASSRPGVNYGYTF. CDR3 nucleotides: TGTGCCAGTAGCCGGCCGGGTGTTAACTATGGCTACACCTTC.

The chain combines TRBV7-8 with TRBJ2-5; D gene ambiguous. V lost 3 bases and J 5 bases, leaving 4 bases between the germline ends. The germline CDR1 and CDR2 sequences are SGHVS and FQNEAQ. The CDR3 totals 11 residues. The CDR3 protein is CASSFRETQYF. The CDR3 region has the DNA TGTGCCAGCAGCTTCCGGGAGACCCAGTACTTC.

This clone was detected only a few times. The V call is TRBV2, the J call TRBJ1-1; 8 bases map to TRBD1. After removal of 6 bases from V and 7 bases from J, the junction contained 7 bases not matched to a gene. The germline CDR1 and CDR2 sequences are SNHLY and FYNNEI. This CDR3 contains 13 residues. The CDR3, as DNA: TGTGCCAGCAGAGAAATACAGGGGGGTGAAGCTTTCTTT. Translated: CASREIQGGEAFF.

The CDR3: CATSDLGGTGIAPNEQFF. Written as DNA, the CDR3 is TGTGCCACCAGTGATTTGGGAGGGACAGGGATTGCCCCTAATGAGCAGTTCTTC. The chain combines TRBV24-1 with TRBJ2-1; TRBD1 matches 9 bases. Germline assignment: CDR1 KGHDR and CDR2 SFDVKD. With V trimmed by 0 bases and J by 7 bases, 12 bases remained unmatched. The CDR3 spans 18 residues.

The CDR3 DNA reads TGTGCCAGCAGCTTGGGAGTGGCAGCCCGGGACACTGAAGCTTTCTTT. Its protein product is CASSLGVAARDTEAFF. The gene calls are TRBV5-5 and TRBJ1-1, with D hard to call. CDR3 length equals 16 residues. Between the trimmed V and J ends, which lost 0 bases and 3 bases, there was a span of 15 bases. The V gene's germline CDR1 is SGHKS and CDR2 YYEKEE (reference sequence).

The V gene is TRBV24-1, the J gene TRBJ1-4; D unclear. Between the trimmed V and J ends, which lost 3 bases and 7 bases, there was a span of 11 bases. CDR1 and CDR2 from the germline V gene are KGHDR and SFDVKD. The CDR3 extends over 14 amino acids. Here the CDR3 DNA reads TGTGCCACCAGTGATGGCGGGGTTCTTGAAAAACTGTTTTTT. Translation: CATSDGGVLEKLFF.

The V gene is TRBV10-3, the J gene TRBJ1-1; D gene ambiguous. The CDR3 spans 14 residues. Germline CDR1 is ENHRY and CDR2 is SYGVKD. Trimming shortened V by 3 bases and J by 3 bases, and 11 bases separated the two germline ends. The CDR3 coding sequence is TGTGCCATCAGTGACAACTACCAGGACACTGAAGCTTTCTTT. Its translation is CAISDNYQDTEAFF.

The gene calls are TRBV2 and TRBJ1-1, with D unresolved. The CDR3 has 15 residues. Germline CDR1 is SNHLY and CDR2 is FYNNEI. Trimming stripped 2 bases from V and 4 bases from J, with 14 bases between. The CDR3 loop reads CASSENGSWGTEAFF. As DNA, the CDR3 is TGTGCCAGCAGTGAAAACGGATCGTGGGGCACTGAAGCTTTCTTT.

The genes are TRBV6-5 and TRBJ1-1; a possible D gene is TRBD1 (5 bases). The V end lost 2 bases, the J end lost 2 bases, and 15 bases lay between the germline ends. The CDR3 length is 16 residues. Germline-derived CDR1 and CDR2 are MNHEY and SVGAGI. The CDR3 is CASSYPQGVGNTEAFF. As DNA, the CDR3 is TGTGCCAGCAGTTACCCGCAGGGTGTAGGTAACACTGAAGCTTTCTTT.

The chain links TRBV29-1 to TRBJ2-3; 11 bases are shared with TRBD2. CDR3 length: 16 residues. Germline V gene sequence: CDR1 SQVTM, CDR2 ANQGSEA. V was pared by 3 bases and J by 1 base, with 6 bases of the junction left unmatched. The CDR3 nucleotides are TGCAGCGTTGATGCTACTAGCGGGAGTGGCACAGATACGCAGTATTTT. Its protein is CSVDATSGSGTDTQYF.

This chain links TRBV15 with TRBJ2-1; D gene unclear. The CDR3 spans 14 residues. V dropped 4 bases and J dropped 0 bases, with 7 bases sitting between them. From germline, CDR1 is LNHNV and CDR2 YYDKDF (reference sequence). The CDR3 DNA is TGTGCCACCAGCAAAGATAGCTCCTACAATGAGCAGTTCTTC. Translating it yields CATSKDSSYNEQFF.